Below are 14 T cell receptor beta chains sequenced from a single sample in a study of blood T cell repertoires in COVID-19. Sequencing was performed with immunoSEQ multiplex PCR; in TCRdb, only in-frame clones are kept and a portion is missing. The table shows some 260,000 clones, with around three quarters occurring only once. Sequenced sample: peripheral blood. Every receptor here comes from a woman older than 75 with acute or convalescent COVID-19.

As regards this clone: The sample contains more than one DNA sequence encoding this CDR3. This chain uses TRBV15 with TRBJ2-7; D might be TRBD1 (7 bases). From germline, CDR1 is LNHNV and CDR2 YYDKDF (reference sequence). The CDR3 contains 15 residues. V was shortened by 0 bases and J by 2 bases, with 11 bases between the two germline ends. DNA for the CDR3: TGTGCCACCAGCAGAGAGGCAGGGGGGCCCTACGAGCAGTACTTC. Protein sequence: CATSREAGGPYEQYF.

The rearrangement links TRBV11-2 to TRBJ1-3; 9 bases are a match to TRBD1. V shed 3 bases, J shed 3 bases, and the junction held 6 bases outside the gene matches. CDR1 is SGHAT, CDR2 FQNNGV, per germline. The CDR3 has 16 residues. CDR3 nucleotide sequence: TGTGCCAGCAGCTTCCCACAGGGGGCAGTTGGAAACACCATATATTTT. Translation gives CASSFPQGAVGNTIYF.

The chain has TRBV20-1 and TRBJ1-5; a weak D match, TRBD1 (6 bases). Germline CDR1 and CDR2: DFQATT and SNEGSKA (reference sequence). Trimming stripped 3 bases from V and 3 bases from J, with 15 bases between. The CDR3 has 15 residues. The CDR3 loop reads CSASGGGQPNQPQHF. DNA for the CDR3: TGCAGTGCTAGTGGGGGCGGACAGCCCAATCAGCCCCAGCATTTT.

CDR3 amino acids: CASSPQGTGYGYTF. In nucleotides, the CDR3 is TGTGCCAGCAGCCCGCAGGGTACAGGGTATGGCTACACCTTC. The V and J genes are TRBV7-2 and TRBJ1-2, with D possibly matching TRBD1 (6 bases). The CDR3 contains 14 residues. Trimming removed 5 bases from V and 5 bases from J, with 15 bases in between. Germline assignment: CDR1 SGHTA and CDR2 FQGNSA.

The chain is built from TRBV6-5 and TRBJ2-4; tentative D call: TRBD1 (6 bases). The germline gives CDR1 MNHEY, CDR2 SVGAGI. The CDR3 loop spans 14 amino acids. Between the trimmed V and J ends, which lost 6 bases and 0 bases, there was a span of 9 bases. CDR3 in DNA: TGTGCCAGCAGGGACAGCCTAGCCAAAAACATTCAGTACTTC. Encoded protein: CASRDSLAKNIQYF.

The chain is built from TRBV7-2 and TRBJ2-7, with D possibly matching TRBD2 (5 bases). This CDR3 spans 13 amino acids. In germline, CDR1 is SGHTA, CDR2 FQGNSA. The V end lost 5 bases, the J end lost 0 bases, and 8 bases lay between the germline ends. The CDR3 DNA follows: TGTGCCAGCAGCGCGAGGGTCTCCTACGAGCAGTACTTC. It yields the protein CASSARVSYEQYF.

This chain uses TRBV7-9 with TRBJ2-1; TRBD1 might be the D (5 bases). The ends were cut back, 3 bases at V and 6 bases at J, with 18 bases in the middle. The CDR3 spans 16 residues. CDR1 SEHNR and CDR2 FQNEAQ come from the germline V gene (reference sequence). The CDR3 sequence: CASSFRRANPFNEQFF. The CDR3 nucleotides read TGTGCCAGCAGCTTCCGCAGGGCAAACCCCTTCAATGAGCAGTTCTTC. The variable domain in full, completed from reference TRBV7-9 and TRBJ2-1, reads DTGVSQNPRHKITKRGQNVTFRCDPISEHNRLYWYRQTLGQGPEFLTYFQNEAQLEKSRLLSDRFSAERPKGSFSTLEIQRTEQGDSAMYLCASSFRRANPFNEQFFGPGTRLTVL.

The V and J genes are TRBV23-1 and TRBJ1-3; 8 bases line up with TRBD1. TRBV23-1 is classed as an ORF, of uncertain function. This CDR3 has 17 amino acids. J lost 2 bases, V lost 2 bases, and 8 bases had no gene match. CDR3 sequence (DNA): TGCGCCAGCAGTCAACGGGGGTCGGACAGGGCTGGAAACACCATATATTTT. This sequence encodes CASSQRGSDRAGNTIYF.

The chain uses TRBV19 and TRBJ2-1; 16 nucleotides align to TRBD2. This CDR3 comprises 15 residues. V shed 7 bases, J shed 11 bases, and the junction held 8 bases outside the gene matches. CDR1 LNHDA and CDR2 SQIVND come from the germline V gene (reference sequence). This CDR3 is CASKGLAGGPFKQFF. CDR3 sequence (DNA): TGTGCCAGTAAGGGACTAGCGGGAGGGCCTTTCAAGCAGTTCTTC. Combining the CDR3 with reference TRBV19 and TRBJ2-1 gives the whole variable domain DGGITQSPKYLFRKEGQNVTLSCEQNLNHDAMYWYRQDPGQGLRLIYYSQIVNDFQKGDIAEGYSVSREKKESFPLTVTSAQKNPTAFYLCASKGLAGGPFKQFFGPGTRLTVL.

The V call is TRBV5-1, the J call TRBJ1-1; D not resolved. CDR3 length: 15 amino acids. Trimming removed 4 bases from V and 1 base from J, with 14 bases in between. The germline V gene encodes CDR1 SGHRS and CDR2 YFSETQ. The CDR3 loop is CASSPTSARNTEAFF. The CDR3 region has the DNA TGCGCCAGCAGCCCCACTAGTGCCCGGAACACTGAAGCTTTCTTT.

The rearrangement uses TRBV18 and TRBJ2-1; D perhaps matches TRBD1 (6 bases). This CDR3 has 15 amino acids. The V gene's germline CDR1 is KGHSH and CDR2 LQKENI. The V and J ends lost 8 bases and 2 bases respectively, with 16 bases between them. The CDR3 spells CASHTQGEPYNEQFF. The CDR3, as DNA: TGTGCCAGCCACACACAGGGCGAACCCTACAATGAGCAGTTCTTC. Full variable domain (outside the CDR3, taken from reference TRBV18 and TRBJ2-1): NAGVMQNPRHLVRRRGQEARLRCSPMKGHSHVYWYRQLPEEGLKFMVYLQKENIIDESGMPKERFSAEFPKEGPSILRIQQVVRGDSAAYFCASHTQGEPYNEQFFGPGTRLTVL.

The CDR3 nucleotides read TGTGCCAGCAGCTTGAGATCCGGCGGGATCCCCGGGACAGATACGCAGTATTTT. Translation: CASSLRSGGIPGTDTQYF. The chain uses TRBV5-5 and TRBJ2-3; D is possibly TRBD2 (6 bases). The germline V gene encodes CDR1 SGHKS and CDR2 YYEKEE (reference sequence). V gave up 1 base and J gave up 3 bases, with 21 bases separating them. This CDR3 has 18 residues. The full variable domain, rest sourced from reference TRBV5-5 and TRBJ2-3, is DAGVTQSPTHLIKTRGQQVTLRCSPISGHKSVSWYQQVLGQGPQFIFQYYEKEERGRGNFPDRFSARQFPNYSSELNVNALLLGDSALYLCASSLRSGGIPGTDTQYFGPGTRLTVL.

V usage is TRBV27 and J usage is TRBJ1-6; unclear D gene. There are 14 residues in the CDR3. Germline V lookup: CDR1 MNHEY, CDR2 SMNVEV (reference sequence). Trimming took 5 bases from V and 8 from J, leaving 13 bases between them. The CDR3 coding sequence is TGTGCCAGCAGTACCGAGGGTGCCTATTCACCCCTCCACTTT. It specifies CASSTEGAYSPLHF.

The J gene is TRBJ1-1, the V gene TRBV14; 9 bases map to TRBD1. CDR1 and CDR2 (germline): SGHDN, FVKESK. CDR3 length equals 13 residues. V was pared by 2 bases and J by 10 bases, with 5 bases of the junction left unmatched. The CDR3 loop reads CASSQNPDRGAFF. The DNA of the CDR3 is TGTGCCAGCAGCCAAAACCCGGACAGGGGAGCTTTCTTT.